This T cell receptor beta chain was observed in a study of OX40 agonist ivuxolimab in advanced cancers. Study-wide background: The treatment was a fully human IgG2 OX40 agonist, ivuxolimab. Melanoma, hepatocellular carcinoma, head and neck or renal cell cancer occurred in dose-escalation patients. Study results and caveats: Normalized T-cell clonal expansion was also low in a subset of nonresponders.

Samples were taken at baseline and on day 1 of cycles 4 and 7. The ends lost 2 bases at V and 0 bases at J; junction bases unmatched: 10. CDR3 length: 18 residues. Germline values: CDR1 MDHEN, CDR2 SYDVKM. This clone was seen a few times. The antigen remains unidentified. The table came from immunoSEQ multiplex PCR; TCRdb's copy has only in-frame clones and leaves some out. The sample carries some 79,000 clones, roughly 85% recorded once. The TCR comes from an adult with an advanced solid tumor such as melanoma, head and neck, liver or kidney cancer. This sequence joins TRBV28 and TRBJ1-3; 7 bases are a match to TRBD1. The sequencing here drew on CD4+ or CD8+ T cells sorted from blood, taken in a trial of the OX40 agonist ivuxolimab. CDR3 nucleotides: TGTGCCAGCAGTTTAGGGGGGGGACAGACAAGCTCTGGAAACACCATATATTTT. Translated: CASSLGGGQTSSGNTIYF.